The 21 T cell receptor beta chains below come from one sample, sequenced in a study of T cell responses to AZD1222 COVID-19 vaccine. This table comes from immunoSEQ multiplex PCR, and its TCRdb copy is limited to in-frame clones, with some not included. The table lists around 250,000 clones, 80% to 95% of them singletons. This material consisted of peripheral blood, taken on day 0 of AZD1222 vaccination. The receptors were gathered from an adult in good health.

V gene TRBV10-2 combines with J gene TRBJ1-3, with D hard to call. V was clipped by 3 bases and J by 3 bases, with 15 bases between them. This CDR3 is built from 16 residues. The germline V gene has CDR1 WSHSY and CDR2 SAAADI. CDR3 nucleotide sequence: TGCGCCAGCAGTGATATTTCTCCCAGGAGTGGAAACACCATATATTTT. This codes for CASSDISPRSGNTIYF.

The V call is TRBV19, the J call TRBJ2-3, with TRBD2 matching 11 bases. The CDR3 contains 16 residues. Trimming took 1 base from V and 6 from J; bases not matched to a gene: 6. Germline V gene data show CDR1 as LNHDA and CDR2 as SQIVND (reference sequence). CDR3 sequence reads: CASSIGPSGRLDTQYF. The DNA of the CDR3 is TGTGCCAGTAGTATAGGCCCTAGCGGGAGGTTGGATACGCAGTATTTT.

This chain links TRBV3-1 (or the pseudogene TRBV3-2) with TRBJ1-4; D unclear. This CDR3 is built from 17 residues. V was clipped by 1 base and J by 2 bases, with 14 bases between them. Germline CDR1 reads LGHDT; CDR2 reads YNNKEL (reference sequence). CDR3 nucleotides: TGTGCCAGCAGCCAAGCCCCCGGGGTCGACACTAATGAAAAACTGTTTTTT. Translation: CASSQAPGVDTNEKLFF.

V usage is TRBV27 and J usage is TRBJ2-7; no clear D gene. Germline lookup yields CDR1 MNHEY and CDR2 SMNVEV (reference sequence). The CDR3 extends over 15 amino acids. V was shortened by 0 bases and J by 1 base, with 10 bases between the two germline ends. The CDR3 region has the DNA TGTGCCAGCAGTTTATCTCTTGCTCCGTCCTACGAGCAGTACTTC. Translating it yields CASSLSLAPSYEQYF.

V is TRBV5-4 and J is TRBJ2-5, with D possibly TRBD1 on 6 matching bases. The CDR3 has 16 residues. The germline V and J ends were trimmed by 4 bases and 4 bases, with 20 bases remaining between them. In germline, CDR1 is SGHNT, CDR2 YYREEE (reference sequence). CDR3 region: CASSPPWTAGRETQYF. The CDR3 DNA follows: TGTGCCAGCAGCCCCCCCTGGACAGCTGGGAGAGAGACCCAGTACTTC.

The chain has TRBV9 and TRBJ1-4; no firm D call. Trimming took 4 bases from V and 7 from J, leaving 11 bases between them. This CDR3 is 13 amino acids long. CDR1 and CDR2 from the germline V gene are SGDLS and YYNGEE. The CDR3 protein is CASSPGNSEKLFF. In DNA form, the CDR3 reads TGTGCCAGCAGCCCGGGGAACAGTGAAAAACTGTTTTTT.

Note on this clone: The identical CDR3 is also encoded by other nucleotide sequences in the sample. The chain uses TRBV7-9 and TRBJ2-7; D possibly corresponds to TRBD2 (6 bases). V shed 0 bases and J shed 6 bases, with 9 bases lying between them. Germline V CDR1 and CDR2: SEHNR, FQNEAQ (reference sequence). The CDR3 is made up of 13 amino acids. CDR3 amino acids: CASSLAGGSEQYF. The CDR3 nucleotides are TGTGCCAGCAGCTTAGCGGGGGGATCCGAGCAGTACTTC.

This clone occurred once. This rearrangement joins TRBV4-3 to TRBJ1-2, with D perhaps matching TRBD1 (5 bases). Trimming left V 0 bases short and J 7 bases short, with 27 bases between. Per germline, CDR1 LGHNA and CDR2 YSLEER. CDR3 length: 19 amino acids. The CDR3 sequence: CASSQEVGRGSAGVGGYTF. Written as DNA, the CDR3 is TGCGCCAGCAGCCAAGAAGTGGGTAGGGGATCGGCTGGTGTGGGTGGCTACACCTTC.

The rearrangement joins TRBV2 to TRBJ2-1; unclear D gene. The CDR3 has 13 amino acids. Between the trimmed V and J ends, which lost 7 bases and 2 bases, there was a span of 9 bases. CDR1 and CDR2 from the germline V gene are SNHLY and FYNNEI. This CDR3 reads CASMTGTYNEQFF. CDR3 DNA: TGTGCCAGCATGACGGGCACCTACAATGAGCAGTTCTTC.

V usage is TRBV5-1 and J usage is TRBJ1-6; a possible D gene is TRBD1 (6 bases). Trimming shortened V by 4 bases and J by 8 bases, and 19 bases separated the two germline ends. Germline V gene lookup returns CDR1 SGHRS and CDR2 YFSETQ. The length of the CDR3 is 16 residues. In DNA form, the CDR3 reads TGCGCCAGCAGCCCCTCAGGACAGAGTACCTATTCACCCCTCCACTTT. It codes for CASSPSGQSTYSPLHF.

CDR3 sequence: CASSHIGEENIQYF. In DNA, the CDR3 is TGCGCCAGCAGCCACATCGGGGAAGAGAACATTCAGTACTTC. V and J are TRBV5-1 and TRBJ2-4; a weak D match, TRBD2 (5 bases). Germline CDR1 and CDR2: SGHRS and YFSETQ. The CDR3 is made up of 14 amino acids. The V and J ends lost 4 bases and 7 bases respectively, with 15 bases between them.

The genes are TRBV15 and TRBJ2-7; D gene unclear. Germline assignment: CDR1 LNHNV and CDR2 YYDKDF (reference sequence). The CDR3 has 12 residues. Trimming pared 1 base from V and 4 bases from J, leaving 5 bases between. The CDR3, as DNA: TGTGCCACCAGCAGAGGTGGGTACGAGCAGTACTTC. This gives the protein CATSRGGYEQYF.

V and J are TRBV7-6 and TRBJ2-1; a possible D gene is TRBD2 (6 bases). Germline V gene sequence: CDR1 SGHVS, CDR2 FNYEAQ. The CDR3 sequence is 14 residues long. The ends were cut back, 5 bases at V and 6 bases at J, with 14 bases in the middle. The CDR3 spells CASSTEGRRNEQFF. CDR3 in DNA: TGTGCCAGCAGCACGGAGGGACGCCGCAATGAGCAGTTCTTC.

This rearrangement joins TRBV2 to TRBJ1-1, with D perhaps TRBD1 (5 bases). V lost 2 bases, J lost 7 bases, and 11 bases lay in between. The CDR3 is 13 amino acids. Germline values: CDR1 SNHLY, CDR2 FYNNEI. The CDR3 DNA reads TGTGCCAGCAGTGAAAAAGGGGAGGGTGAAGCTTTCTTT. Its translation is CASSEKGEGEAFF.

The V call is TRBV18, the J call TRBJ1-1; weak D call: TRBD1 (5 bases). Germline V gives CDR1 KGHSH, CDR2 LQKENI. Trimming stripped 1 base from V and 1 base from J, with 19 bases between. The CDR3 runs to 18 residues. CDR3 sequence reads: CASSPRFRDFPTNTEAFF. DNA for the CDR3: TGTGCCAGCTCACCACGTTTTCGGGACTTCCCCACGAACACTGAAGCTTTCTTT.

The V call is TRBV11-2, the J call TRBJ2-1; TRBD2 agrees at 9 bases. Germline V gene data show CDR1 as SGHAT and CDR2 as FQNNGV. V shed 6 bases, J shed 8 bases, and the junction held 8 bases outside the gene matches. CDR3 length: 14 residues. The chain's CDR3 is CASRTPGTSYEQFF. The CDR3 DNA reads as TGTGCCAGCAGGACCCCCGGGACTAGCTATGAGCAGTTCTTC. Drawing the rest from reference TRBV11-2 and TRBJ2-1, the complete variable domain is EAGVAQSPRYKIIEKRQSVAFWCNPISGHATLYWYQQILGQGPKLLIQFQNNGVVDDSQLPKDRFSAERLKGVDSTLKIQPAKLEDSAVYLCASRTPGTSYEQFFGPGTRLTVL.

The V gene is TRBV19, the J gene TRBJ1-6; D may be TRBD1 (5 bases). CDR1 is LNHDA, CDR2 SQIVND, per germline (reference sequence). This CDR3 contains 16 residues. Between the trimmed V and J ends, which lost 3 bases and 8 bases, there was a span of 17 bases. CDR3 sequence: CASSIRGSLKDSPLHF. The CDR3 DNA reads TGTGCCAGTAGTATTAGGGGCAGCCTTAAGGATTCACCCCTCCACTTT. The entire variable domain, with the rest obtained from reference TRBV19 and TRBJ1-6, is as follows: DGGITQSPKYLFRKEGQNVTLSCEQNLNHDAMYWYRQDPGQGLRLIYYSQIVNDFQKGDIAEGYSVSREKKESFPLTVTSAQKNPTAFYLCASSIRGSLKDSPLHFGNGTRLTVT.

The gene calls are TRBV3-1 (or the pseudogene TRBV3-2) and TRBJ2-2; 8 nucleotides line up with TRBD1. Germline lookup yields CDR1 LGHDT and CDR2 YNNKEL (reference sequence). Losses at the gene ends were 1 base for V and 2 bases for J; bases not matched to a gene: 3. The CDR3 extends over 16 amino acids. The DNA of the CDR3 is TGTGCCAGCAGCCAAGGGACAGGGCCTAACACCGGGGAGCTGTTTTTT. The encoded protein is CASSQGTGPNTGELFF.

This clone was recorded once. CDR3 region: CASSQVGRSDGYTF. The CDR3 DNA sequence: TGCGCCAGCAGCCAAGTCGGCAGGAGCGATGGCTACACCTTC. The rearrangement uses TRBV4-3 and TRBJ1-2; D unresolved. Germline lookup yields CDR1 LGHNA and CDR2 YSLEER. The CDR3 runs to 14 residues. Between the trimmed V and J ends, which lost 1 base and 6 bases, there was a span of 12 bases.

V and J are TRBV2 and TRBJ1-2; D is undetermined. The V gene's germline CDR1 is SNHLY and CDR2 FYNNEI. This CDR3 is 13 amino acids long. The V end lost 7 bases, the J end lost 3 bases, and 12 bases lay between the germline ends. This CDR3 reads CASTEGNHYGYTF. CDR3 sequence (DNA): TGTGCCAGCACCGAGGGAAACCACTATGGCTACACCTTC. The entire variable domain, with the rest obtained from reference TRBV2 and TRBJ1-2, is as follows: EPEVTQTPSHQVTQMGQEVILRCVPISNHLYFYWYRQILGQKVEFLVSFYNNEISEKSEIFDDQFSVERPDGSNFTLKIRSTKLEDSAMYFCASTEGNHYGYTFGSGTRLTVV.

The rearrangement joins TRBV4-3 to TRBJ2-1, with 9 bases that match TRBD1. CDR1 LGHNA and CDR2 YSLEER come from the germline V gene. Trimming took 4 bases from V and 5 from J; bases not matched to a gene: 6. The CDR3 spans 15 residues. DNA of the CDR3: TGCGCCAGCAGCCTAGGGACAGGGAGTAACAATGAGCAGTTCTTC. Translating gives CASSLGTGSNNEQFF.